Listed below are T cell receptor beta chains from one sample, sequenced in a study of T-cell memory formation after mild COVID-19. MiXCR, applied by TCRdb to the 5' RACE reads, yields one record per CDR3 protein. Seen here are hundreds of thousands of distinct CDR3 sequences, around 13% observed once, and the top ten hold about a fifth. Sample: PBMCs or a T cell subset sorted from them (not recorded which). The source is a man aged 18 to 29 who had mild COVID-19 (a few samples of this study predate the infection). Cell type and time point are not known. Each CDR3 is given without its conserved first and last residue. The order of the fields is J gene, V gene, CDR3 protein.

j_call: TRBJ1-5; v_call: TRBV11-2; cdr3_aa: ASSQAGYSNQPQH
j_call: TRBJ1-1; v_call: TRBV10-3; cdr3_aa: AISDRGGDTEAF
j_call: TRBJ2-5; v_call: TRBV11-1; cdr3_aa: ASRSPTGGIETQY
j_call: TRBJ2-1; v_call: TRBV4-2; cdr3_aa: ASSPRQGGGYNEQF
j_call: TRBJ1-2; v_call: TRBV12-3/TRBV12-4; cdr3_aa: ASSSMTGYLGYT
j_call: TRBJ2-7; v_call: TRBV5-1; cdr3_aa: ASSTWGAYEQY
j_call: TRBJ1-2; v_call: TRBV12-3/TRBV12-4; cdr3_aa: ASSSEGYGYT
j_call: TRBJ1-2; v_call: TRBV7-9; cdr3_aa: ASSLGAGSNYGYT
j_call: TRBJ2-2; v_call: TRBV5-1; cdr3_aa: ASSPWTPGTGELF
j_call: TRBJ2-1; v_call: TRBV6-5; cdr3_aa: ASRRVAGGHEQF
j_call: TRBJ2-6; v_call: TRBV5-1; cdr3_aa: ASSFGNSGANVLT
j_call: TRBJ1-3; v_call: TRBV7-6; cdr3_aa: ASSPTYGAGTSNTIY
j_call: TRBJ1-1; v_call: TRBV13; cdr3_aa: ASKNIVNTEAF
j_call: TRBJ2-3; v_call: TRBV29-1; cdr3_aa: SSNGGGSTDTQY
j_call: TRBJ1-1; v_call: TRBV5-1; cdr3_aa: ASRGRTGVTEAF
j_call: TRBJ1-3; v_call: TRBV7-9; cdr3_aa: ASSGTGGIGNTIY
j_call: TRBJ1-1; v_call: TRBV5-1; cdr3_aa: ASSWGLGAQNTEAF
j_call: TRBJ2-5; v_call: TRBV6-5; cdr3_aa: ASSYSVRVGGETQY
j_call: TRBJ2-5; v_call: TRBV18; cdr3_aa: ASSPRGVIPGKETQY
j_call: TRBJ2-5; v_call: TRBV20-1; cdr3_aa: SASSSGVETQY
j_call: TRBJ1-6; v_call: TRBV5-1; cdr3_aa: ASSLEGGGGPLH
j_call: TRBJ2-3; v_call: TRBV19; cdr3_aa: ASTHQRGRTDTQY
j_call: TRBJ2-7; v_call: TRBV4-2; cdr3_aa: ASSQPRRTGADEQY
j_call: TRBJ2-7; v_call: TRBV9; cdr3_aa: ASSVLSSSEQY
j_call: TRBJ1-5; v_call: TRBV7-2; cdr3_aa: ASSLAGGFQPQH
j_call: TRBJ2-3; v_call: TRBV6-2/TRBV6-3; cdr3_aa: ASSYSLAGDLADTQY